These T cell receptor beta chains were read from a single sample in a study of OX40 agonist ivuxolimab in advanced cancers. Produced via immunoSEQ multiplex PCR; TCRdb's table is partial and in-frame only. The sample records 90,000 to 100,000 clones, approximately 83% being singletons. The material sequenced was CD4+ or CD8+ T cells sorted from blood, taken in a trial of the OX40 agonist ivuxolimab. All receptors derive from an adult with an advanced solid tumor such as melanoma, head and neck, liver or kidney cancer. Both conserved end residues are part of each CDR3. D genes are given only for firm matches. The size of a clone is reported for some rows only, either as once, few or many, or as a class for expanded clones.

>TRBV6-5|-|-|TRBJ2-3|14
TGTGCCAGCAGTCCGGAATTAGGCACAGATACGCAGTATTTT
CASSPELGTDTQYF
>TRBV29-1|TRBD1|-|TRBJ2-3|15
TGCAGCGTGGCCTCACAGGGGGCTGGCACAGATACGCAGTATTTT
CSVASQGAGTDTQYF
>TRBV9|-|-|TRBJ1-3|18
TGTGCCAGCAGCGTAGGACAGGACCTCATGGGGTCTGGAAACACCATATATTTT
CASSVGQDLMGSGNTIYF
>TRBV27|-|-|TRBJ2-2|13
TGTGCCAGCAGTTTTCACGGGACCGGGGAGCTGTTTTTT
CASSFHGTGELFF
>TRBV21-1|-|-|TRBJ2-3|20
TGTGCCAGCAGCAAAGGTCAACTAGCGGGTATCGCAGAGGGGACAGATACGCAGTATTTT
CASSKGQLAGIAEGTDTQYF
>TRBV5-6|TRBD1|-|TRBJ2-3|15
TGTGCCAGCAGCGTTACAGGGGGACGTGGGGATACGCAGTATTTT
CASSVTGGRGDTQYF
>TRBV6-6|-|few|TRBJ1-5|14
TGTGCCAGCAGTTACTCGGGGGTTGGGCAGCCCCAGCATTTT
CASSYSGVGQPQHF
>TRBV5-6|-|few|TRBJ1-6|14
TGTGCCAGCAGCCTGACAGGATGGAATTCACCCCTCCACTTT
CASSLTGWNSPLHF
>TRBV29-1|TRBD2|-|TRBJ2-7|16
TGCAGCGTTGCGGGAGAAAACGGCGGGAGGACCCACGAGCAGTACTTC
CSVAGENGGRTHEQYF
>TRBV7-9|-|-|TRBJ2-1|15
TGTGCCAGCAGCTTACGGCTAGCGCAAAACAATGAGCAGTTCTTC
CASSLRLAQNNEQFF
>TRBV27|-|-|TRBJ2-1|14
TGTGCCAGCAGTTTAAGGCCCCCAGGGGATGAGCAGTTCTTC
CASSLRPPGDEQFF
>TRBV14|-|once|TRBJ1-3|15
TGTGCCAGCAGCCAAGAAAAACAGGGTAGAAACACCATATATTTT
CASSQEKQGRNTIYF